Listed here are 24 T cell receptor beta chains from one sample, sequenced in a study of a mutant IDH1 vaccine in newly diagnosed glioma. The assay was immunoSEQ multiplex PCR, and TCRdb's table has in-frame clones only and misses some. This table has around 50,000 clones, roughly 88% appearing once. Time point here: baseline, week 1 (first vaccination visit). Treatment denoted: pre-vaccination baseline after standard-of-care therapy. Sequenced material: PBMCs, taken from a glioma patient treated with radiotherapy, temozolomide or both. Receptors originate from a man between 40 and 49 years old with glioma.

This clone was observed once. The DNA for the CDR3 is TGCGCCAGCAGCCTACGACTAGCGGCCACAGATACGCAGTATTTT. Amino acids: CASSLRLAATDTQYF. This chain links TRBV5-1 with TRBJ2-3; 9 bases are a match to TRBD2. V shed 4 bases, J shed 2 bases, and the junction held 5 bases outside the gene matches. Germline V CDR1 and CDR2: SGHRS, YFSETQ. CDR3 size: 15 residues.

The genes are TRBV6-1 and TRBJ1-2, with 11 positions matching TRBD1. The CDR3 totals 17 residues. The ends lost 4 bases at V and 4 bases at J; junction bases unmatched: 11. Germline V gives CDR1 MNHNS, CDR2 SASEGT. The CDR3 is CASSAGDRGVFLYGYTF. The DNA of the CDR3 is TGTGCCAGCAGTGCTGGGGACAGGGGGGTATTCCTCTATGGCTACACCTTC.

This chain's CDR3 is CASSTWDTYTDTQYF. The CDR3 DNA follows: TGTGCCAGCAGCACCTGGGACACCTACACAGATACGCAGTATTTT. The V and J genes are TRBV5-5 and TRBJ2-3, with D possibly TRBD1 on 6 matching bases. The V end was cut by 4 bases, the J end by 2 bases, with 14 bases between. Germline assignment: CDR1 SGHKS and CDR2 YYEKEE (reference sequence). This CDR3 has 15 amino acids.

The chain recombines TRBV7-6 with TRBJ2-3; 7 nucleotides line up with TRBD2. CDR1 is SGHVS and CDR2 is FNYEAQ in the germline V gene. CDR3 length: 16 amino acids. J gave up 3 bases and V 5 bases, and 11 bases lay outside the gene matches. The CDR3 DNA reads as TGTGCCAGCAGCACGGCGCAGTGGGGGGGTACAGATACGCAGTATTTT. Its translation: CASSTAQWGGTDTQYF.

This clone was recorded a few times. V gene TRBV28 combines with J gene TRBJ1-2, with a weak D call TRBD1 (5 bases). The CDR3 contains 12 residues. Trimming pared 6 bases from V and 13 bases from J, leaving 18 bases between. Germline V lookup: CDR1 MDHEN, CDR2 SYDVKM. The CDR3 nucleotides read TGTGCCAGCAGACTTAGTCTTGGGGACCTCACCTTC. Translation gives CASRLSLGDLTF.

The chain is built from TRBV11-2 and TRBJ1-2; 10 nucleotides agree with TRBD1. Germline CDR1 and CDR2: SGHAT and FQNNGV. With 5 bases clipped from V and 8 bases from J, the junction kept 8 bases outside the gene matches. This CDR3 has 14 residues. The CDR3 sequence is CASSPTGTGVGYTF. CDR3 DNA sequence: TGTGCCAGCAGCCCCACCGGGACAGGGGTAGGCTACACCTTC.

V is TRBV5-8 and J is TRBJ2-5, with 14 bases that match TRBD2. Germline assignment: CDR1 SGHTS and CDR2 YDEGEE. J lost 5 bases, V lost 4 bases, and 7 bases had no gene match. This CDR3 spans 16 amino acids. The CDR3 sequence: CASSAGTSGSLETQYF. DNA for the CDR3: TGTGCCAGCAGCGCCGGGACTAGCGGGAGTTTGGAGACCCAGTACTTC.

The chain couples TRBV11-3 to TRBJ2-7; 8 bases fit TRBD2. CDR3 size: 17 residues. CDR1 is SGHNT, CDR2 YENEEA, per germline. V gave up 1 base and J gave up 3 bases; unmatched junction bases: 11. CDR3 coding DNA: TGTGCCAGCAGCTTAGTGGTCTGGCGGGAGGAGAGCTACGAGCAGTACTTC. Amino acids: CASSLVVWREESYEQYF.

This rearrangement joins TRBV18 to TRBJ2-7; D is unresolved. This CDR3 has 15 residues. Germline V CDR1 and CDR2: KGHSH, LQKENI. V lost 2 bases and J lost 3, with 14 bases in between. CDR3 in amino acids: CASSPAQSRNYEQYF. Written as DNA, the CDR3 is TGTGCCAGCTCACCAGCTCAGTCGCGCAACTACGAGCAGTACTTC.

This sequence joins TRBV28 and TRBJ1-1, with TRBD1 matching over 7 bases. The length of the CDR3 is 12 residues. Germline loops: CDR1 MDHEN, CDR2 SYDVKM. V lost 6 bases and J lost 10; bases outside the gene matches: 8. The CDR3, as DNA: TGTGCCAGCAGCCTAACAGGGGCTGCAGCTTTCTTT. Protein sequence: CASSLTGAAAFF. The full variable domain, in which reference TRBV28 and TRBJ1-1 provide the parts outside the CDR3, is DVKVTQSSRYLVKRTGEKVFLECVQDMDHENMFWYRQDPGLGLRLIYFSYDVKMKEKGDIPEGYSVSREKKERFSLILESASTNQTSMYLCASSLTGAAAFFGQGTRLTVV.

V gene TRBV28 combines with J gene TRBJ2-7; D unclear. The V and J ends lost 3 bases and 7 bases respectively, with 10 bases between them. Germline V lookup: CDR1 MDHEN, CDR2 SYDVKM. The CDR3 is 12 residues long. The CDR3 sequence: CASSFSSWEQYF. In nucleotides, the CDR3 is TGTGCCAGCAGTTTTTCTTCGTGGGAGCAGTACTTC.

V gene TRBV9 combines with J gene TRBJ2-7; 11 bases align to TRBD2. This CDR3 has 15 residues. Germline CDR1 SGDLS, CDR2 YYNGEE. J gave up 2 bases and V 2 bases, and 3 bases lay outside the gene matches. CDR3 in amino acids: CASSVGLADTYEQYF. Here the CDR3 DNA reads TGTGCCAGCAGCGTGGGACTAGCGGACACCTACGAGCAGTACTTC.

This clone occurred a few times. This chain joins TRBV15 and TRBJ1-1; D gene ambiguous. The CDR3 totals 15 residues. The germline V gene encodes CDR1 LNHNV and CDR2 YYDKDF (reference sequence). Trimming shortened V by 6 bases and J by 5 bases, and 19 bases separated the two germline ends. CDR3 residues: CATSPIRAPGTEAFF. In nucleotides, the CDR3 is TGTGCCACCAGTCCCATACGGGCCCCGGGAACTGAAGCTTTCTTT.

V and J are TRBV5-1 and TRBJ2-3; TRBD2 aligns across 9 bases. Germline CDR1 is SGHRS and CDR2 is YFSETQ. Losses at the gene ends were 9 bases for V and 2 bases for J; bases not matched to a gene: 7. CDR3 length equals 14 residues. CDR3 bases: TGCGCCACCGGGGCGGGAGGGGCCACAGATACGCAGTATTTT. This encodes CATGAGGATDTQYF.

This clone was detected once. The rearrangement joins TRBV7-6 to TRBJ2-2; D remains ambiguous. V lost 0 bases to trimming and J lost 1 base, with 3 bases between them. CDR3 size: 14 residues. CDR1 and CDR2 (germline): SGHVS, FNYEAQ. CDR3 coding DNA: TGTGCCAGCAGCTTAGCAGGGAACACCGGGGAGCTGTTTTTT. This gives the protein CASSLAGNTGELFF.

As DNA, the CDR3 is TGCGCCAGCAAGGGGCTAGCGGGAAACATTCAGTACTTC. Its translation: CASKGLAGNIQYF. The rearrangement uses TRBV5-1 and TRBJ2-4, with 8 nucleotides matching TRBD2. J gave up 6 bases and V 6 bases, and 5 bases lay outside the gene matches. The CDR3 is made up of 13 amino acids. Germline V gives CDR1 SGHRS, CDR2 YFSETQ. The variable domain in full, with the rest retrieved from reference TRBV5-1 and TRBJ2-4, is KAGVTQTPRYLIKTRGQQVTLSCSPISGHRSVSWYQQTPGQGLQFLFEYFSETQRNKGNFPGRFSGRQFSNSRSEMNVSTLELGDSALYLCASKGLAGNIQYFGAGTRLSVL.

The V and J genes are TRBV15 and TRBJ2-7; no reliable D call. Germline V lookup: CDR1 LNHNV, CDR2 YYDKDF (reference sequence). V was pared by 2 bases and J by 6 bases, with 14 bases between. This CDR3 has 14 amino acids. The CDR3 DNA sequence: TGTGCCACCAGCAGAATAGGATATACGTCCGAGCAGTACTTC. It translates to CATSRIGYTSEQYF. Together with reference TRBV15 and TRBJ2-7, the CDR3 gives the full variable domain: DAMVIQNPRYQVTQFGKPVTLSCSQTLNHNVMYWYQQKSSQAPKLLFHYYDKDFNNEADTPDNFQSRRPNTSFCFLDIRSPGLGDTAMYLCATSRIGYTSEQYFGPGTRLTVT.

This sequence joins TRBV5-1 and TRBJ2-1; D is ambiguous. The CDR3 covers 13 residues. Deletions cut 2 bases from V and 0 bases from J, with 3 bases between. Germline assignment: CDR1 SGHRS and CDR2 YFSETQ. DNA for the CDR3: TGCGCCAGCAGCTTAAGCTCCTACAATGAGCAGTTCTTC. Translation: CASSLSSYNEQFF.

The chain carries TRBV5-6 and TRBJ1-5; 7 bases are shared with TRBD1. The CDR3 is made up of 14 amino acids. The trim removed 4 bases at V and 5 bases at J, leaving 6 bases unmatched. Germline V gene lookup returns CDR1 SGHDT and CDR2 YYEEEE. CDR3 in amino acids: CASSVRTGYQPQHF. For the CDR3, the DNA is TGTGCCAGCAGCGTAAGGACAGGCTATCAGCCCCAGCATTTT. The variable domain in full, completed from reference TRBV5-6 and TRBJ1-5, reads DAGVTQSPTHLIKTRGQQVTLRCSPKSGHDTVSWYQQALGQGPQFIFQYYEEEERQRGNFPDRFSGHQFPNYSSELNVNALLLGDSALYLCASSVRTGYQPQHFGDGTRLSIL.

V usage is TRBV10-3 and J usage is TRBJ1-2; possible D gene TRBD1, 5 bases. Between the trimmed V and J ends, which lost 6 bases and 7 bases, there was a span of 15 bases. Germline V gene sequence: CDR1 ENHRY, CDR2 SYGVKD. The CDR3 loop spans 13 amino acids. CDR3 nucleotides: TGTGCCATCAGGCGGGACGGTTCATCTGGCTACACCTTC. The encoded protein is CAIRRDGSSGYTF.

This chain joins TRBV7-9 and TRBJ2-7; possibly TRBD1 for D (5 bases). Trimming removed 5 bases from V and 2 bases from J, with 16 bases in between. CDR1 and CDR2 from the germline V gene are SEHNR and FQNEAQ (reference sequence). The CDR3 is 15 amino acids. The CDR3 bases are TGTGCCAGCAGCGGACATAAGACTCGGGCCTACGAGCAGTACTTC. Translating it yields CASSGHKTRAYEQYF.

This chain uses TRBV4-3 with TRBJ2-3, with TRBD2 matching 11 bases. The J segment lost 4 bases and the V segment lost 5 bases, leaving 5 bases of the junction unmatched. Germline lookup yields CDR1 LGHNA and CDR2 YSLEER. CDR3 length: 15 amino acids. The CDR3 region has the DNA TGCGCCAGCAGCTCCTTAGCGGGAGGGGCAGATACGCAGTATTTT. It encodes CASSSLAGGADTQYF.

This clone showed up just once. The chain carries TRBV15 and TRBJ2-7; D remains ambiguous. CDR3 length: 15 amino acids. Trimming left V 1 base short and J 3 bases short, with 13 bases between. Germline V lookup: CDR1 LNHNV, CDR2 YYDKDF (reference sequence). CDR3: CATSRGRLVVYEQYF. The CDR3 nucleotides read TGTGCCACCAGCAGAGGTCGGCTAGTTGTCTACGAGCAGTACTTC.

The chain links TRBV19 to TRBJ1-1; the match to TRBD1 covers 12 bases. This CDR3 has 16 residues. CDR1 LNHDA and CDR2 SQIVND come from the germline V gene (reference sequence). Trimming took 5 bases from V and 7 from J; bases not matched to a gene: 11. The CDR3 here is CASSLRRDRGRDEAFF. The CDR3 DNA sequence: TGTGCCAGTAGTCTTCGCCGGGACAGGGGGCGCGATGAAGCTTTCTTT.